The 8 T cell receptor beta chains listed next were all sequenced from one sample in a study of blood T cell repertoires in COVID-19. Data came from immunoSEQ multiplex PCR; TCRdb stores just in-frame clones and leaves some out. The data show under 200,000 clones, 80% to 90% seen once. The sequencing sample was made of peripheral blood. The source of these receptors is a woman in her sixties or seventies with COVID-19, enrolled during active disease.

The chain recombines TRBV19 with TRBJ2-1, with D possibly matching TRBD2 (7 bases). The germline V gene encodes CDR1 LNHDA and CDR2 SQIVND (reference sequence). Trimming left V 6 bases short and J 4 bases short, with 10 bases between. CDR3 length: 13 amino acids. CDR3 region: CASSGGPYNEQFF. CDR3 in DNA: TGTGCCAGTAGCGGGGGGCCTTACAATGAGCAGTTCTTC.

The chain carries TRBV2 and TRBJ1-2, with D unresolved. The germline gives CDR1 SNHLY, CDR2 FYNNEI. The length of the CDR3 is 13 residues. V was trimmed by 7 bases and J by 1 base, leaving 10 bases between them. The CDR3 sequence is CASKQNYNYGYTF. The CDR3 nucleotides are TGTGCCAGCAAGCAGAACTATAACTATGGCTACACCTTC. The full variable domain, rest sourced from reference TRBV2 and TRBJ1-2, is EPEVTQTPSHQVTQMGQEVILRCVPISNHLYFYWYRQILGQKVEFLVSFYNNEISEKSEIFDDQFSVERPDGSNFTLKIRSTKLEDSAMYFCASKQNYNYGYTFGSGTRLTVV.

The rearrangement joins TRBV28 to TRBJ1-6, with D perhaps matching TRBD1 (6 bases). This CDR3 has 14 residues. Germline loops: CDR1 MDHEN, CDR2 SYDVKM. The V and J ends lost 6 bases and 5 bases respectively, with 11 bases between them. The CDR3 sequence is CASSRTDNNSPLHF. As DNA, the CDR3 is TGTGCCAGCAGCCGGACAGACAATAATTCACCCCTCCACTTT.

The V and J genes are TRBV4-1 and TRBJ1-5; tentatively, D is TRBD1 (5 bases). There are 15 residues in the CDR3. The V end was cut by 1 base, the J end by 0 bases, with 7 bases between. Germline V lookup: CDR1 MGHRA, CDR2 YSYEKL. The CDR3 reads CASSQAGNSNQPQHF. The CDR3 region has the DNA TGCGCCAGCAGCCAAGCAGGGAATAGCAATCAGCCCCAGCATTTT.

This chain connects TRBV13 to TRBJ2-6, with D maybe TRBD2 (5 bases). The ends were cut back, 2 bases at V and 3 bases at J, with 8 bases in the middle. The CDR3 runs to 15 residues. CDR1 and CDR2 from the germline V gene are PRHDT and FYEKMQ (reference sequence). The CDR3 DNA is TGTGCCAGCAGCTTATACGGGGTTGGGGCCAACGTCCTGACTTTC. It specifies CASSLYGVGANVLTF.

The CDR3 loop reads CASSLGTGDGTGELFF. CDR3 sequence (DNA): TGTGCCAGCAGCTTGGGGACAGGGGATGGTACCGGGGAGCTGTTTTTT. V and J are TRBV7-9 and TRBJ2-2, with 10 bases identical to TRBD1. Trimming at V came to 3 bases and at J to 5 bases, leaving 6 bases not matched to a gene. The CDR3 contains 16 residues. Germline V gene data show CDR1 as SEHNR and CDR2 as FQNEAQ (reference sequence).

This clone was counted once. The chain couples TRBV5-1 to TRBJ1-1; 7 bases are shared with TRBD1. With V trimmed by 4 bases and J by 1 base, 7 bases remained unmatched. The CDR3 is 15 residues long. Germline V lookup: CDR1 SGHRS, CDR2 YFSETQ. The CDR3 region is CASSPDRARNTEAFF. The CDR3 DNA is TGCGCCAGCAGCCCAGACAGGGCTCGGAACACTGAAGCTTTCTTT.

The chain couples TRBV5-1 to TRBJ1-1; D is unresolved. This CDR3 spans 13 amino acids. From germline, CDR1 is SGHRS and CDR2 YFSETQ. Trimming stripped 5 bases from V and 1 base from J, with 9 bases between. The CDR3: CASRSSSNTEAFF. CDR3 nucleotides: TGCGCCAGCAGGAGTTCCTCGAACACTGAAGCTTTCTTT. The full variable domain, rest sourced from reference TRBV5-1 and TRBJ1-1, is KAGVTQTPRYLIKTRGQQVTLSCSPISGHRSVSWYQQTPGQGLQFLFEYFSETQRNKGNFPGRFSGRQFSNSRSEMNVSTLELGDSALYLCASRSSSNTEAFFGQGTRLTVV.